This T cell receptor beta chain came from a study of T-cell memory formation after mild COVID-19. Looking at the study overall: TCR clusters largely stayed donor specific.

Trimming took 8 bases from V and 4 from J, leaving 8 bases between them. The CDR3 contains 11 residues. Germline V gene lookup returns CDR1 MNHEY and CDR2 SVGAGI. Concerning this clonotype itself: Its matching antigen is unknown.

Study observations and caveats: Whereas later expanders leaned CD4+, clones contracting day 15 to 85 showed a balanced CD4/CD8 makeup. Certain responding clones were present in pre-infection memory, suggesting participation of cross-reactive memory.

The TCR alpha and TCR beta cDNA libraries, bearing sample barcodes and UMIs, were generated by 5'RACE using constant-segment primers. MiXCR, run by TCRdb on the 5' RACE reads, gives a single entry per CDR3 protein. The data hold hundreds of thousands of distinct CDR3 sequences, with roughly a quarter observed a single time. The chain recombines TRBV6-5 with TRBJ1-1; D not resolved. The clonotype originates from an adult woman who had mild COVID-19 (a few samples of this study predate the infection). Cell type and time point are not known. Sequenced sample: PBMCs or a T cell subset sorted from them (not recorded which). CDR3 amino acids: CASVLGTEAFF. CDR3 in DNA: TGTGCCAGCGTGCTGGGCACTGAAGCTTTCTTT.